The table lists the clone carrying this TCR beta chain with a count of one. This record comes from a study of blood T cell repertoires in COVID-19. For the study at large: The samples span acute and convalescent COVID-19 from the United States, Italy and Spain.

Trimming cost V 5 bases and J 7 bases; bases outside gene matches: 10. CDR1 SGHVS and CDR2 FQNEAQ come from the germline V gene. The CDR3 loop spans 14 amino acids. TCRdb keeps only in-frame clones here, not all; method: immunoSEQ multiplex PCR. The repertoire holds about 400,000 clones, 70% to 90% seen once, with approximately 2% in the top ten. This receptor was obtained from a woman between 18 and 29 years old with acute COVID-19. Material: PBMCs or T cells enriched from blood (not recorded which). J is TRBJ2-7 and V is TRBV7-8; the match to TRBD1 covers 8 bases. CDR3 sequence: CASSPPGQAREQYF. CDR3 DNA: TGTGCCAGCAGCCCCCCGGGACAGGCAAGAGAGCAGTACTTC. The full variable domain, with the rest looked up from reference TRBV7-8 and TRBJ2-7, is GAGVSQSPRYKVAKRGQDVALRCDPISGHVSLFWYQQALGQGPEFLTYFQNEAQLDKSGLPSDRFFAERPEGSVSTLKIQRTQQEDSAVYLCASSPPGQAREQYFGPGTRLTVT.